This TCR beta chain was found in a study of blood T cell repertoires in COVID-19. Overall study: The origin of the acute and convalescent COVID-19 samples was the United States, Italy and Spain. T cells, B-cell-depleted T cells, or PBMCs supplied cDNA or gDNA.

This clone was seen more than once but under ten times. Methods used by the authors: Using reference gene primer amplification, nucleated cell counts were estimated. Generated by immunoSEQ multiplex PCR, the TCRdb table keeps only in-frame clones and is missing some. V and J calls and clone size follow that table, whereas D and trimming were derived from the DNA. The sample lists under 30,000 clones; 90% to 95% were seen once. The sample comprised peripheral blood. This clonotype originated in a human donor with active COVID-19. The donor label of this sample is uncertain.

The CDR3 sequence is CASSLGLGQTQETQYF. The CDR3 bases are TGTGCCAGCAGCTTAGGCTTGGGACAGACCCAAGAGACCCAGTACTTC. This rearrangement joins TRBV13 to TRBJ2-5; 7 nucleotides match TRBD1. Trimming at V came to 0 bases and at J to 1 base, leaving 5 bases not matched to a gene. This CDR3 has 16 amino acids. CDR1 is PRHDT and CDR2 is FYEKMQ in the germline V gene (reference sequence). Full variable domain (remainder filled in from reference TRBV13 and TRBJ2-5): AAGVIQSPRHLIKEKRETATLKCYPIPRHDTVYWYQQGPGQDPQFLISFYEKMQSDKGSIPDRFSAQQFSDYHSELNMSSLELGDSALYFCASSLGLGQTQETQYFGPGTRLLVL.